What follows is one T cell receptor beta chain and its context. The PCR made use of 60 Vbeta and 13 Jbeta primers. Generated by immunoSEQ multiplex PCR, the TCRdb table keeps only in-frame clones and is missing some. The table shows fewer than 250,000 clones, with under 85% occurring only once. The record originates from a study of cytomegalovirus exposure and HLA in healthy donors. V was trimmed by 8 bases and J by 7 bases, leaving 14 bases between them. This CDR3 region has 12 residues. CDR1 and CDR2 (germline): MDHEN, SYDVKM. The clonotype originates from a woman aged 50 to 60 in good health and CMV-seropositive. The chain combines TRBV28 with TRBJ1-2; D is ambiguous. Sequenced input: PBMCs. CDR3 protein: CASSPPQPGYTF. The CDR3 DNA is TGTGCCAGCTCGCCCCCACAGCCTGGCTACACCTTC.